This passage covers 17 T cell receptor beta chains from one sample sequenced in a study of T-cell memory formation after mild COVID-19. TCRdb fed the 5' RACE reads into MiXCR, producing one record per CDR3 protein. The table has 6,800 or so distinct CDR3 sequences, less than 75% seen once; the top ten hold about 2.3%. Sequences were obtained from PBMCs or a T cell subset sorted from them (not recorded which). Source of these receptors: an adult who had mild COVID-19 (a few samples of this study predate the infection). Cell type and time point are not known.

The chain employs TRBV7-7 and TRBJ2-1; D could derive from TRBD1 or TRBD2 (6 bases each). CDR3 length: 16 amino acids. From germline, CDR1 is SSHAT and CDR2 FNYEAQ (reference sequence). The germline V and J ends were trimmed by 4 bases and 6 bases, with 19 bases remaining between them. The CDR3 DNA sequence: TGTGCCAGCAGCTCAGGGAGGACAGTCGAGGGCAATGAGCAGTTCTTC. It encodes CASSSGRTVEGNEQFF. Full variable domain (missing parts from reference TRBV7-7 and TRBJ2-1): GAGVSQSPRYKVTKRGQDVTLRCDPISSHATLYWYQQALGQGPEFLTYFNYEAQPDKSGLPSDRFSAERPEGSISTLTIQRTEQRDSAMYRCASSSGRTVEGNEQFFGPGTRLTVL.

The chain uses TRBV2 and TRBJ1-2; D perhaps matches TRBD1 (5 bases). This CDR3 has 13 residues. Germline CDR1 reads SNHLY; CDR2 reads FYNNEI. Trimming removed 4 bases at V and 4 bases at J, with 10 bases between. The CDR3 here is CASSAGGGYGYTF. The DNA for the CDR3 is TGTGCCAGCAGTGCGGGGGGTGGCTATGGCTACACCTTC.

This clonotype was counted many times. This chain links TRBV28 with TRBJ2-4; D is undetermined. V shed 6 bases and J shed 0 bases, with 6 bases lying between them. Germline V CDR1 and CDR2: MDHEN, SYDVKM. The CDR3 covers 13 residues. The CDR3 reads CASRPVAKNIQYF. The DNA for the CDR3 is TGTGCCAGCAGGCCCGTAGCCAAAAACATTCAGTACTTC.

The chain recombines TRBV29-1 with TRBJ2-1; D might be TRBD2 (6 bases). Looked up from germline, CDR1 is SQVTM and CDR2 is ANQGSEA. The V and J ends lost 5 bases and 7 bases respectively, with 6 bases between them. The CDR3 is 10 amino acids. CDR3 protein: CSVRGNEQFF. In DNA, the CDR3 is TGCAGCGTTCGGGGGAATGAGCAGTTCTTC.

The chain combines TRBV7-2 with TRBJ2-1; TRBD1 matches at 8 bases. Germline V gene sequence: CDR1 SGHTA, CDR2 FQGNSA. The CDR3 totals 14 residues. V was pared by 5 bases and J by 6 bases, with 6 bases of the junction left unmatched. The CDR3 nucleotides are TGTGCCAGCAGCGGGACAGGTGGTCGCAATGAGCAGTTCTTC. As protein: CASSGTGGRNEQFF.

This clonotype came up once. The chain links TRBV4-3 to TRBJ2-5; the D gene is possibly TRBD2 (5 bases). This CDR3 is 14 amino acids long. Germline V gene lookup returns CDR1 LGHNA and CDR2 YSLEER. Trimming shortened V by 1 base and J by 0 bases, and 6 bases separated the two germline ends. As DNA, the CDR3 is TGCGCCAGCAGCCAAGGGACTTACCAAGAGACCCAGTACTTC. It yields the protein CASSQGTYQETQYF.

J is TRBJ2-1 and V is TRBV7-2; tentatively, D is TRBD1 (5 bases). The V end lost 0 bases, the J end lost 8 bases, and 11 bases lay between the germline ends. The CDR3 covers 14 residues. From germline, CDR1 is SGHTA and CDR2 FQGNSA. The CDR3 region is CASSLAPGWDEQFF. CDR3 DNA: TGTGCCAGCAGCTTAGCCCCAGGGTGGGATGAGCAGTTCTTC.

This clonotype is termed medium-sized (0.01 to 0.1%). The chain is built from TRBV9 and TRBJ2-2; 8 bases are shared with TRBD2. J lost 7 bases, V lost 4 bases, and 15 bases had no gene match. The V gene's germline CDR1 is SGDLS and CDR2 YYNGEE. The CDR3 sequence is 17 residues long. DNA of the CDR3: TGTGCCAGCAGCCCCGGGCGGGGGGCGCTTATCGGCGGGGAGCTGTTTTTT. As protein: CASSPGRGALIGGELFF.

The genes are TRBV7-9 and TRBJ2-3; D gene uncertain. CDR3 length: 13 amino acids. The germline gives CDR1 SEHNR, CDR2 FQNEAQ (reference sequence). V was pared by 5 bases and J by 1 base, with 7 bases between. The CDR3 DNA follows: TGTGCCAGCAGCAATTCGGGCACAGATACGCAGTATTTT. This encodes CASSNSGTDTQYF.

The chain's CDR3 is CASRDGTSSEETQYF. CDR3 DNA sequence: TGTGCCAGCAGAGACGGGACTAGTTCGGAAGAGACCCAGTACTTC. The chain links TRBV28 to TRBJ2-5, with TRBD2 matching over 8 bases. J was trimmed by 3 bases and V by 6 bases; bases with no gene match: 9. Germline-derived CDR1 and CDR2 are MDHEN and SYDVKM. The CDR3 consists of 15 residues.

The rearrangement joins TRBV10-3 to TRBJ2-1; 7 nucleotides align to TRBD1. Germline CDR1 ENHRY, CDR2 SYGVKD. This CDR3 has 15 residues. J was trimmed by 5 bases and V by 5 bases; bases with no gene match: 9. The CDR3 DNA reads TGTGCCATCAGTAGGCCGGACAGGTGGAACAATGAGCAGTTCTTC. Its protein is CAISRPDRWNNEQFF.

The chain couples TRBV7-2 to TRBJ2-5; D is undetermined. Trimming shortened V by 1 base and J by 2 bases, and 5 bases separated the two germline ends. Germline CDR1 and CDR2: SGHTA and FQGNSA. CDR3 length: 13 amino acids. The CDR3 bases are TGTGCCAGCAGCTTAGTTCAGCAAGAGACCCAGTACTTC. It translates to CASSLVQQETQYF.

The rearrangement uses TRBV12-3 or TRBV12-4 and TRBJ1-2; maybe TRBD1 (6 bases). Trimming took 9 bases from V and 9 from J, leaving 17 bases between them. The CDR3 covers 12 residues. CDR3 nucleotide sequence: TGTGCCAGTCGGAGCGGAGGGGGGAGCTACACCTTC. Encoded protein: CASRSGGGSYTF.

This clonotype is classed as medium-sized. The chain links TRBV19 to TRBJ2-2; maybe TRBD2 (5 bases). Germline V gives CDR1 LNHDA, CDR2 SQIVND (reference sequence). The V end was cut by 7 bases, the J end by 5 bases, with 14 bases between. The CDR3 sequence is 14 residues long. The CDR3 DNA follows: TGTGCCAGTACTTTTGGGAGCCGAACCGGGGAGCTGTTTTTT. It encodes CASTFGSRTGELFF.

This clonotype is termed medium-sized. The gene calls are TRBV6-2 or TRBV6-3 and TRBJ2-1; 11 positions match TRBD1. V dropped 5 bases and J dropped 3; count of bases not matched to a gene: 18. This CDR3 comprises 20 residues. Germline CDR1 MNHEY, CDR2 SVGEGT. CDR3 amino acids: CASSRGEGQGAFLLYNEQFF. The CDR3 DNA reads TGTGCCAGCAGTCGCGGGGAAGGACAGGGGGCCTTCCTTCTCTACAATGAGCAGTTCTTC.

The sample holds one count of this clonotype. The rearrangement joins TRBV5-1 to TRBJ1-2; 7 bases agree with TRBD1. Germline CDR1 and CDR2: SGHRS and YFSETQ. There are 13 residues in the CDR3. V was pared by 3 bases and J by 3 bases, with 2 bases of the junction left unmatched. CDR3: CASSSQGDYGYTF. In DNA, the CDR3 is TGCGCCAGCAGCTCCCAGGGGGACTATGGCTACACCTTC.

The table lists this clonotype with many counts. J is TRBJ2-7 and V is TRBV19; D is undetermined. The CDR3 is 13 residues long. V lost 8 bases and J lost 3, with 14 bases in between. Germline V gene sequence: CDR1 LNHDA, CDR2 SQIVND (reference sequence). The DNA for the CDR3 is TGTGCCAGTTCCGGTAGAATCTACTACGAGCAGTACTTC. This sequence encodes CASSGRIYYEQYF.